The 10 T cell receptor beta chains reported below all come from one sample, sequenced in a study of blood T cell repertoires in COVID-19. The assay was immunoSEQ multiplex PCR, and TCRdb's table has in-frame clones only and misses some. Counted here are about 71,000 clones, 75% to 90% occurring once; the ten biggest clones make up roughly 4.6%. Sequences were obtained from peripheral blood. These receptors came from a man older than 75 with acute or convalescent COVID-19.

The rearrangement joins TRBV5-1 to TRBJ1-1; D is unresolved. Germline V gives CDR1 SGHRS, CDR2 YFSETQ. Trimming pared 4 bases from V and 2 bases from J, leaving 12 bases between. The CDR3 sequence is 14 residues long. The CDR3 DNA reads TGCGCCAGCAGCCCCCAGCAGGTTAACACTGAAGCTTTCTTT. This encodes CASSPQQVNTEAFF.

The rearrangement uses TRBV9 and TRBJ2-1; D perhaps matches TRBD2 (6 bases). CDR3 size: 13 residues. Trimming stripped 4 bases from V and 9 bases from J, with 14 bases between. Per the germline V gene, CDR1 is SGDLS and CDR2 is YYNGEE. CDR3 in DNA: TGTGCCAGCAGCATCCGACTAGATCTTGAGCAGTTCTTC. Its translation: CASSIRLDLEQFF. The variable domain in full, with the rest retrieved from reference TRBV9 and TRBJ2-1, is DSGVTQTPKHLITATGQRVTLRCSPRSGDLSVYWYQQSLDQGLQFLIQYYNGEERAKGNILERFSAQQFPDLHSELNLSSLELGDSALYFCASSIRLDLEQFFGPGTRLTVL.

The rearrangement links TRBV27 to TRBJ2-5, with 12 nucleotides matching TRBD2. The CDR3 is 16 residues long. J was trimmed by 4 bases and V by 5 bases; bases with no gene match: 8. Germline V gene data show CDR1 as MNHEY and CDR2 as SMNVEV (reference sequence). The DNA of the CDR3 is TGTGCCAGCAGTCCAGTCCCGGGACTAGCGGGAGAGACCCAGTACTTC. As protein: CASSPVPGLAGETQYF.

CDR3 nucleotide sequence: TGTGCCAGCAGCCGAGGGCGGCTAGCGGGGGGAGCGAACACCGGGGAGCTGTTTTTT. It codes for CASSRGRLAGGANTGELFF. The chain carries TRBV5-4 and TRBJ2-2, with 11 bases lining up with TRBD2. V gave up 4 bases and J gave up 0 bases; unmatched junction bases: 11. Germline CDR1 is SGHNT and CDR2 is YYREEE (reference sequence). CDR3 length: 19 residues.

This clone has only one observation. The gene calls are TRBV9 and TRBJ1-3; D gene uncertain. CDR3 size: 12 residues. The V gene lost 0 bases and the J gene lost 8 bases, with 6 bases spanning the gap. Germline lookup yields CDR1 SGDLS and CDR2 YYNGEE. CDR3: CASSVGSDTIYF. The CDR3 DNA reads TGTGCCAGCAGCGTAGGGAGTGACACCATATATTTT.

The CDR3 nucleotides read TGTGCCAGCAGTTACAACCCCCAACGGGATGAGCAGTTCTTC. Its protein is CASSYNPQRDEQFF. The chain carries TRBV6-5 and TRBJ2-1; D is ambiguous. Germline CDR1 is MNHEY and CDR2 is SVGAGI. The CDR3 spans 14 residues. The germline V and J ends were trimmed by 2 bases and 8 bases, with 13 bases remaining between them.

The J gene is TRBJ2-6, the V gene TRBV7-2; D unclear. V was clipped by 2 bases and J by 4 bases, with 9 bases between them. CDR1 is SGHTA and CDR2 is FQGNSA in the germline V gene. CDR3 length: 15 amino acids. As DNA, the CDR3 is TGTGCCAGCAGCTTATCCCCACTCGGGGCCAACGTCCTGACTTTC. Translation gives CASSLSPLGANVLTF.

The rearrangement uses TRBV7-2 and TRBJ1-4; TRBD1 aligns across 11 bases. The V segment lost 5 bases and the J segment 6 bases; nucleotides outside the gene matches: 5. CDR1 and CDR2 from the germline V gene are SGHTA and FQGNSA. The CDR3 sequence is 15 residues long. The CDR3 region has the DNA TGTGCCAGCAGCGCGGACAGGGGGCTTGATGAAAAACTGTTTTTT. Encoded protein: CASSADRGLDEKLFF.

V and J are TRBV18 and TRBJ1-1; the D gene is possibly TRBD1 (6 bases). The CDR3 contains 15 residues. Germline V gives CDR1 KGHSH, CDR2 LQKENI. The V gene lost 1 base and the J gene lost 7 bases, with 16 bases spanning the gap. Written as DNA, the CDR3 is TGTGCCAGCTCACCACAGCTGGGGGCGCCTCTTGAAGCTTTCTTT. It encodes CASSPQLGAPLEAFF.

The chain joins TRBV7-2 to TRBJ1-1; 11 bases fit TRBD1. Germline CDR1 is SGHTA and CDR2 is FQGNSA. After removal of 5 bases from V and 4 bases from J, the junction contained 9 bases not matched to a gene. The length of the CDR3 is 16 residues. The CDR3 loop reads CASSGQGARVVTEAFF. CDR3 DNA sequence: TGTGCCAGCAGCGGACAGGGGGCGCGCGTTGTCACTGAAGCTTTCTTT.